This T cell receptor (beta chain) was sequenced in a study of T cell repertoires in cytomegalovirus infection. In the study overall: Public TCR beta signatures indicated both CMV infection and matching HLA type.

TCRdb passed the reads through MiXCR, listing each CDR3 protein once. Of under 350,000 distinct CDR3 sequences detected, over 7.5% appear once; the ten largest clones hold 3.5% to 4.5%. This clonotype was found many times. Its specificity is unknown. The V and J ends lost 3 bases and 0 bases, in that order; junction bases with no gene match: 8. This CDR3 comprises 16 residues. The germline V gene has CDR1 LGHNA and CDR2 YSLEER. Overall study findings and caveats: HLA-C-restricted, CMV-specific TCR beta clonotypes were dominant ex vivo. People with CMV and the relevant HLA were identified by cumulative public TCR beta family frequency.

This clonotype was sampled from a human donor in good health (CMV status not recorded). Some clones in this sample may be carry-over from other donors' samples. V usage is TRBV4-3 and J usage is TRBJ2-7, with 7 positions matching TRBD1. The source material was PBMCs. The CDR3 bases are TGCGCCAGCAGCCAGGCGACAGGGCCCAGCTCCTACGAGCAGTACTTC. This sequence encodes CASSQATGPSSYEQYF.